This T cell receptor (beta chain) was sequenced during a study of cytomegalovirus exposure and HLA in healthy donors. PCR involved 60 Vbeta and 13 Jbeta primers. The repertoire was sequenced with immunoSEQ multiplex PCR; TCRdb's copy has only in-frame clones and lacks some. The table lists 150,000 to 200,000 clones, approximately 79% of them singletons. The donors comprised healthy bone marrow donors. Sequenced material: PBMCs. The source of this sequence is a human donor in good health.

The CDR3 nucleotides read TGTGCCAGCAGCCTAACAGCCTCCTATAATTCACCCCTCCACTTT. It encodes CASSLTASYNSPLHF. V and J are TRBV5-4 and TRBJ1-6; no clear D. With 4 bases removed from V and 0 bases from J, the gap between germline ends came to 8 bases. The CDR3 has 15 amino acids. Germline V CDR1 and CDR2: SGHNT, YYREEE (reference sequence).